The sequence of this T cell receptor beta chain was determined in a study of T cells after yellow fever vaccination (dated by TCRdb to about 2019). With regard to the full study: The SMART-Seq v4 Ultra Low Input RNA kit was used to prepare libraries from fractions with low cell numbers. Bulk TCR alpha and beta repertoires were sequenced longitudinally to track T-cell clones before and after primary and booster YFV17D yellow fever vaccination. Two healthy male donors, one aged 18 to 29 and one aged 30 to 40 years, were included in the cohort. Blood was drawn at multiple timepoints before and after primary and secondary immunization, with bulk PBMC replicates and cell subsets isolated.

V ends up 7 bases short and J 1 base short, with an unmatched junction base count of 3. Sequences MDHEN (CDR1) and SYDVKM (CDR2) are obtained from the germline V gene. Inclusive of the bounding cysteine and phenylalanine, the CDR3 is 15 residues long. Kept here is only the CDR3 DNA, which spans 45 bases and is read in frame from base 1. TCR cDNA was synthesized by 5'RACE template switching, through which a universal primer site and unique molecular identifiers were introduced. cDNA synthesis was primed from both the TCR alpha and TCR beta constant segments. Two PCR steps were used to amplify libraries, with sample barcodes and sequencing adapters being added in the second step. Sequencing of libraries was performed on Illumina HiSeq 2500 (2x100 bp) or NovaSeq (2x150 bp). The paper's data handling went like this. Reads were demultiplexed and collapsed into UMI consensus sequences with MIGEC, and V(D)J alignment was performed with MiXCR. Using edgeR on replicate PBMC samples, clonotypes were called vaccine-responding if FDR was below 0.01 and the log2 fold change was above 5 up to day 15. Each bulk clonotype was labeled CD4 or CD8 based on which sequenced repertoire, CD4 or CD8, contained the clonotype at higher abundance. Using fastp trimming at Q25 and MiXCR clonotype assembly, TCRdb reanalyzed the public sequencing data and kept in-frame beta chains. CDR3 protein duplicates are merged, each entry listing the most common genes and DNA. TCRdb, not the authors, supplied the V and J calls. The sample contains about 340,000 distinct CDR3 sequences, 8.5% to 10% of them found a single time. Roughly 18% of the sample lies in the top ten.

What the research found in general, with its limitations: Most clones expanded after primary vaccination (96% of CD4 and roughly 91% of CD8) were re-detected after the booster, suggesting that broad memory maintenance occurred. Because the study included only two donors, the extent to which the findings can be generalized is limited. A small share of clonotypes occurred in both CD4 and CD8 compartments, likely arising from convergent recombination. Because abundant contaminating clonotypes from the bulk population could be contained in FACS-sorted repertoires, computational filtering was required. The secondary T-cell response was weaker than the primary response but faster, peaking on day 5 instead of day 15.

Regarding this clonotype: There is no known antigen for this receptor. Base qualities are not recorded, but no much larger clone differs from it by a single base.

Taken with the paper, the label for treatment or condition translates to: live attenuated yellow fever vaccine strain. At every blood-draw timepoint, two biological replicates of bulk PBMCs were collected. A standard Ficoll-Paque protocol was used to isolate PBMCs from peripheral blood. TriZol was used to extract RNA from bulk PBMCs, from CD4 and CD8 fractions, and from dextramer-positive and dextramer-negative fractions. Sequencing used PBMCs, obtained on the day of the first yellow fever vaccination. This sequence uses TRBV28 and TRBJ2-2; 10 bases in between match TRBD1. This TCR was recovered from a young man who received the YFV17D yellow fever vaccine. The CDR3 sequence is CASTDRGLNTGELFF. The nucleotide sequence reads TGTGCCAGCACGGACAGGGGGTTGAACACCGGGGAGCTGTTTTTT.